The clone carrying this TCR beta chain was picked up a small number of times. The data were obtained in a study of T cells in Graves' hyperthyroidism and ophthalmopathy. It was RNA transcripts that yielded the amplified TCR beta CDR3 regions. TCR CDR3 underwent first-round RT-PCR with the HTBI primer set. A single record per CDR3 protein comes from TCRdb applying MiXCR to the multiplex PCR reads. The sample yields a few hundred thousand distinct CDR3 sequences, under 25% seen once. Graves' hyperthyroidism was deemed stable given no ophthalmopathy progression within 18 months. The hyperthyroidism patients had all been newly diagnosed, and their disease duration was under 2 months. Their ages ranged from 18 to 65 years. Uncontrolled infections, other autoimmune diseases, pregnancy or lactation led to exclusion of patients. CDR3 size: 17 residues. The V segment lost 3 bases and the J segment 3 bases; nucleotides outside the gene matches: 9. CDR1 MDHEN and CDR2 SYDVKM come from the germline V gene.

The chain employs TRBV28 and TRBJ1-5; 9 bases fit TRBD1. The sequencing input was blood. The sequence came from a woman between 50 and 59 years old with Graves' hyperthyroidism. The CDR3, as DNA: TGTGCCAGCAGTTTCCGGACAGGGGCCCCCAACAATCAGCCCCAGCATTTT. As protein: CASSFRTGAPNNQPQHF.